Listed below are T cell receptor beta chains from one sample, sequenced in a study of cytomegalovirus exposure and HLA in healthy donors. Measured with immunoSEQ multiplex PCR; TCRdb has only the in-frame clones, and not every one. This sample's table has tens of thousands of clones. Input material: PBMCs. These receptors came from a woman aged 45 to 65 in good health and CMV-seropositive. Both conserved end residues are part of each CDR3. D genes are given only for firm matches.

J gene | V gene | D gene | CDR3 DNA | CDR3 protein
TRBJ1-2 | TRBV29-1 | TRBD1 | TGCAGCGTTGAACCAGGGGGCGGTGGCTACACCTTC | CSVEPGGGGYTF
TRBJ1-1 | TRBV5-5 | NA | TGTGCCAGCAGCCCATCCGGGGTAGCGGGGACTGAAGCTTTCTTT | CASSPSGVAGTEAFF
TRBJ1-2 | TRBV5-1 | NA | TGCGCCAGCAGCCCGGACACCTCTCGTGGCTACACCTTC | CASSPDTSRGYTF
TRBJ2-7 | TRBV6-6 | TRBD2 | TGTGCCAGCAGTCACCTAGCGGGAGGCTACGAGCAGTACTTC | CASSHLAGGYEQYF
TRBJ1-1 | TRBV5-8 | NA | TGTGCCAGCAGCTTGGGGCAACCGGGGACTGAAGCTTTCTTT | CASSLGQPGTEAFF
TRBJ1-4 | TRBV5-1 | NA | TGCGCCAGCAGCTTGGGGGGGGGCGAAAAACTGTTTTTT | CASSLGGGEKLFF
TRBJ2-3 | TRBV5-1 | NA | TGCGCCAGCAGCTCCAAAGCGGATACGCAGTATTTT | CASSSKADTQYF
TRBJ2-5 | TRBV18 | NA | TGTGCCAGCTCACCCGACTACCAAGAGACCCAGTACTTC | CASSPDYQETQYF
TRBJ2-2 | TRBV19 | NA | TGTGCCAGTAGCCGGGGGGCCGTCTCGGGAACCGGGGAGCTGTTTTTT | CASSRGAVSGTGELFF
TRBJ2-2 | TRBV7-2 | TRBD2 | TGTGCCAGCAGCCGAGGACTAGCCTCCGGGGAGCTGTTTTTT | CASSRGLASGELFF
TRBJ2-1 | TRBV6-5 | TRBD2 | TGTGCCAGCAGTTTAGCGGGGGGGGACAATGAGCAGTTCTTC | CASSLAGGDNEQFF
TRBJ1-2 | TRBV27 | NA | TGTGCCAGCAGCGTGAACAGGGATAATAACTATGGCTACACCTTC | CASSVNRDNNYGYTF
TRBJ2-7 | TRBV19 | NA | TGTGCCAGTAGTACTATTTCCGGGTACGCCTACGAGCAGTACTTC | CASSTISGYAYEQYF
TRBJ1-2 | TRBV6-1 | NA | TGTGCCAGCAGTGTGATCGGAGGAGGCTACACCTTC | CASSVIGGGYTF
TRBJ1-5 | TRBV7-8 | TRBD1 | TGTGCCAGCAGCCCACGGACAGGGGGCCTTAGCAATCAGCCCCAGCATTTT | CASSPRTGGLSNQPQHF
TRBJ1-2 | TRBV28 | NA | TGTGCCAGCAGTTTAGGACAGTTCTATGGCTACACCTTC | CASSLGQFYGYTF